This T cell receptor beta chain emerged from a study of shared clonotypes between healthy human individuals. This CDR3 contains 12 residues. V was pared by 4 bases and J by 6 bases, with 9 bases between. The V gene's germline CDR1 is LGHNA and CDR2 YNFKEQ. The data were produced by immunoSEQ multiplex PCR, yet TCRdb's version contains in-frame clones alone and is incomplete. This sample has about 2.5 million clones, with roughly 90% found just once. The TCR was taken from a young man in good health. Some clones in this sample may be carry-over from other donors' samples. This chain connects TRBV4-2 to TRBJ1-2; D is uncertain. Sequencing input: naive CD4+ T cells from PBMCs. Subset meaning: CD45RA+ positively selected. The CDR3 bases are TGTGCCAGCAGCCTAACAGAGAATGGCTACACCTTC. Its protein is CASSLTENGYTF.